A single sample gave rise to the 3 T cell receptor beta chains below, sequenced in a study of blood T cell repertoires in COVID-19. Clones were sequenced by immunoSEQ multiplex PCR, and TCRdb holds only the in-frame ones, with some missing. The data contain about 250,000 clones, just over 85% of them seen just once; the ten biggest clones take up over 1.2%. Source material: peripheral blood. Every receptor here comes from a man older than 75 with acute or convalescent COVID-19.

The V call is TRBV4-2, the J call TRBJ2-1; 8 bases agree with TRBD2. The trim removed 2 bases at V and 7 bases at J, leaving 4 bases unmatched. Looked up from germline, CDR1 is LGHNA and CDR2 is YNFKEQ. The CDR3 spans 14 residues. The CDR3 sequence: CASSQPGGWNEQFF. In DNA form, the CDR3 reads TGTGCCAGCAGCCAACCGGGAGGGTGGAATGAGCAGTTCTTC.

This chain joins TRBV7-9 and TRBJ1-3; 7 bases are a match to TRBD1. The CDR3 runs to 15 residues. Losses at the gene ends were 5 bases for V and 3 bases for J; bases not matched to a gene: 7. Germline V gene lookup returns CDR1 SEHNR and CDR2 FQNEAQ (reference sequence). CDR3 DNA: TGTGCCAGCAGCCCCGACAGGGATAGTGGAAACACCATATATTTT. It translates to CASSPDRDSGNTIYF.

This clone was counted once. This chain connects TRBV11-3 to TRBJ2-1; 12 positions agree with TRBD2. Germline V CDR1 and CDR2: SGHNT, YENEEA. V was clipped by 5 bases and J by 4 bases; unmatched bases: 6. The CDR3 loop spans 16 amino acids. As DNA, the CDR3 is TGTGCCAGCAGCCAACGACTAGCGGGAGATTACAATGAGCAGTTCTTC. Translation gives CASSQRLAGDYNEQFF.